These T cell receptor beta chains were read from a single sample in a study of patients and donors after allogeneic stem cell transplantation. One entry per CDR3 protein results from TCRdb running MiXCR on the RT-PCR reads. Of roughly 190,000 distinct CDR3 sequences detected, approximately 41% appear once; the ten largest clones hold 33%. Sequencing was performed on blood, either unsorted or a sorted T cell fraction (not recorded which). The receptors originated from a human donor who was either an allogeneic HSCT recipient or a stem cell or donor lymphocyte infusion donor (not recorded which). It is not recorded whose cells these are; they may come from a transplant donor. Each CDR3 is given with its conserved first and last residue. Each record gives: J gene, V gene, clone size, D gene, CDR3 length, CDR3 protein, CDR3 DNA. D genes are given only for firm matches. A row's size may be missing; if present it is once, few, many or a size class.

j_call: TRBJ2-1; v_call: TRBV5-1; clone_size: -; d_call: TRBD2; cdr3_length: 21; cdr3_aa: CASSRPPRTSGSPTVYNEQFF; cdr3_nt: TGCGCCAGCAGCAGGCCCCCGAGGACTAGCGGGAGCCCCACCGTATACAATGAGCAGTTCTTC
j_call: TRBJ1-2; v_call: TRBV18; clone_size: once; d_call: TRBD1; cdr3_length: 17; cdr3_aa: CASSPTLLDRGRSGYTF; cdr3_nt: TGTGCCAGCTCCCCAACCCTTCTAGACAGGGGGCGATCTGGCTACACCTTC
j_call: TRBJ1-1; v_call: TRBV18; clone_size: -; d_call: TRBD1; cdr3_length: 15; cdr3_aa: CASSFGQGGRTEAFF; cdr3_nt: TGTGCCAGCTCATTCGGACAGGGGGGGAGAACTGAAGCTTTCTTT
j_call: TRBJ2-7; v_call: TRBV6-2/TRBV6-3; clone_size: -; d_call: TRBD2; cdr3_length: 13; cdr3_aa: CATLASGINEQYF; cdr3_nt: TGTGCCACCTTAGCTAGCGGCATCAACGAGCAGTACTTC
j_call: TRBJ1-5; v_call: TRBV20-1; clone_size: -; d_call: -; cdr3_length: 12; cdr3_aa: CSAPQENQPQHF; cdr3_nt: TGCAGTGCGCCGCAGGAGAATCAGCCCCAGCATTTT
j_call: TRBJ2-1; v_call: TRBV14; clone_size: -; d_call: -; cdr3_length: 19; cdr3_aa: CASSQDTARPVSSYNEQFF; cdr3_nt: TGTGCCAGCAGCCAAGATACAGCTAGGCCAGTTAGTTCCTACAATGAGCAGTTCTTC
j_call: TRBJ2-3; v_call: TRBV12-3/TRBV12-4; clone_size: once; d_call: TRBD2; cdr3_length: 16; cdr3_aa: CASSFLAGGFTDTQYF; cdr3_nt: TGTGCCAGCAGTTTCTTAGCGGGGGGTTTCACAGATACGCAGTATTTT
j_call: TRBJ2-1; v_call: TRBV7-2; clone_size: -; d_call: -; cdr3_length: 14; cdr3_aa: CASSFTHSNNEQFF; cdr3_nt: TGTGCCAGCAGCTTTACCCACAGTAACAATGAGCAGTTCTTC
j_call: TRBJ1-3; v_call: TRBV4-1; clone_size: -; d_call: -; cdr3_length: 12; cdr3_aa: CASSQDPGTIYF; cdr3_nt: TGCGCCAGCAGCCAAGATCCAGGAACCATATATTTT
j_call: TRBJ1-3; v_call: TRBV4-2; clone_size: -; d_call: -; cdr3_length: 15; cdr3_aa: CASSQDWTSGNTIYF; cdr3_nt: TGTGCCAGCAGCCAAGATTGGACTTCTGGAAACACCATATATTTT
j_call: TRBJ2-7; v_call: TRBV29-1; clone_size: -; d_call: TRBD2; cdr3_length: 14; cdr3_aa: CSVEASGRAYEQYF; cdr3_nt: TGCAGCGTTGAGGCCTCGGGGAGGGCCTACGAGCAGTACTTC
j_call: TRBJ2-2; v_call: TRBV27; clone_size: few; d_call: -; cdr3_length: 15; cdr3_aa: CASKLSPYGPGELFF; cdr3_nt: TGTGCCAGCAAGTTGTCCCCCTATGGTCCCGGGGAGCTGTTTTTT
j_call: TRBJ2-3; v_call: TRBV7-6; clone_size: -; d_call: TRBD2; cdr3_length: 16; cdr3_aa: CASSLSSGSDGDTQYF; cdr3_nt: TGTGCCAGCAGCTTGTCTAGCGGGAGTGATGGAGATACGCAGTATTTT
j_call: TRBJ1-1; v_call: TRBV12-3/TRBV12-4; clone_size: few; d_call: -; cdr3_length: 16; cdr3_aa: CASSLGDVYRNTEAFF; cdr3_nt: TGTGCCAGCAGTTTAGGGGACGTATATCGGAACACTGAAGCTTTCTTT
j_call: TRBJ2-2; v_call: TRBV6-6; clone_size: few; d_call: -; cdr3_length: 15; cdr3_aa: CASSREGKNTGELFF; cdr3_nt: TGTGCCAGCAGTCGAGAGGGGAAGAACACCGGGGAGCTGTTTTTT
j_call: TRBJ2-5; v_call: TRBV12-3/TRBV12-4; clone_size: -; d_call: TRBD2; cdr3_length: 16; cdr3_aa: CASSPRGSGRKETQYF; cdr3_nt: TGTGCCAGCAGTCCCCGGGGTAGCGGGAGGAAGGAGACCCAGTACTTC
j_call: TRBJ2-7; v_call: TRBV4-1; clone_size: -; d_call: -; cdr3_length: 16; cdr3_aa: CASSQGGGPGLPEQYF; cdr3_nt: TGCGCCAGCAGCCAAGGAGGGGGACCGGGGCTCCCAGAGCAGTACTTC
j_call: TRBJ1-1; v_call: TRBV12-3/TRBV12-4; clone_size: -; d_call: -; cdr3_length: 15; cdr3_aa: CASSLRLTANTEAFF; cdr3_nt: TGTGCCAGCAGCCTGCGGTTGACAGCGAACACTGAAGCTTTCTTT
j_call: TRBJ1-1; v_call: TRBV18; clone_size: -; d_call: -; cdr3_length: 13; cdr3_aa: CASSPPTGREAFF; cdr3_nt: TGTGCCAGCTCACCACCGACAGGTAGAGAAGCTTTCTTT
j_call: TRBJ2-7; v_call: TRBV13; clone_size: -; d_call: -; cdr3_length: 13; cdr3_aa: CASSQAGAYEQYF; cdr3_nt: TGTGCCAGCAGCCAGGCCGGGGCCTACGAGCAGTACTTC
j_call: TRBJ1-1; v_call: TRBV12-3/TRBV12-4; clone_size: -; d_call: TRBD1; cdr3_length: 15; cdr3_aa: CASSFEWQGDTEAFF; cdr3_nt: TGTGCCAGCAGTTTCGAGTGGCAGGGGGACACTGAAGCTTTCTTT
j_call: TRBJ2-5; v_call: TRBV5-1; clone_size: few; d_call: -; cdr3_length: 15; cdr3_aa: CASSLASIQSETQYF; cdr3_nt: TGCGCCAGCAGCTTGGCCTCTATACAGTCAGAGACCCAGTACTTC
j_call: TRBJ2-1; v_call: TRBV11-3; clone_size: -; d_call: -; cdr3_length: 11; cdr3_aa: CASSDWTEQFF; cdr3_nt: TGTGCCAGCAGCGATTGGACGGAGCAGTTCTTC
j_call: TRBJ1-3; v_call: TRBV9; clone_size: -; d_call: -; cdr3_length: 16; cdr3_aa: CASSVGSITSGNTIYF; cdr3_nt: TGTGCCAGCAGCGTAGGGTCAATTACCTCTGGAAACACCATATATTTT
j_call: TRBJ1-2; v_call: TRBV12-3/TRBV12-4; clone_size: -; d_call: -; cdr3_length: 13; cdr3_aa: CATTPNGGYGYTF; cdr3_nt: TGTGCCACCACTCCTAATGGAGGCTATGGCTACACCTTC
j_call: TRBJ2-7; v_call: TRBV27; clone_size: -; d_call: TRBD1; cdr3_length: 16; cdr3_aa: CASSYQPRQGFSEQYF; cdr3_nt: TGTGCCAGCAGTTACCAACCGAGACAGGGGTTTTCGGAGCAGTACTTC